Following are 23 T cell receptor beta chains from one sample sequenced in a study of OX40 agonist ivuxolimab in advanced cancers. Clones were read by immunoSEQ multiplex PCR, and TCRdb kept only the in-frame ones, dropping some. Of under 65,000 clones in the sample, nearly 90% are singletons; the top ten hold about 12%. The sequences come from CD4+ or CD8+ T cells sorted from blood, collected in a trial of the OX40 agonist ivuxolimab. Receptors were obtained from an adult with an advanced solid tumor such as melanoma, head and neck, liver or kidney cancer.

This clone was seen a handful of times. This CDR3 is also generated by other DNA sequences in the sample. The J gene is TRBJ2-1, the V gene TRBV9; TRBD2 matches 11 bases. This CDR3 region has 14 residues. Germline V gene sequence: CDR1 SGDLS, CDR2 YYNGEE. V was clipped by 0 bases and J by 7 bases; unmatched bases: 0. CDR3 sequence: CASSVGTSGNEQFF. CDR3 nucleotides: TGTGCCAGCAGCGTAGGGACTAGCGGGAATGAGCAGTTCTTC.

The V and J genes are TRBV6-1 and TRBJ2-3; weak D call: TRBD2 (5 bases). Between the trimmed V and J ends, which lost 10 bases and 12 bases, there was a span of 20 bases. The CDR3 is 12 residues long. Looked up from germline, CDR1 is MNHNS and CDR2 is SASEGT. CDR3 sequence: CATPLGKTGQYF. CDR3 DNA sequence: TGTGCCACACCCCTCGGAAAAACGGGACAGTATTTT.

V and J are TRBV7-8 and TRBJ1-3; no clear D gene. This CDR3 contains 15 residues. The germline V and J ends were trimmed by 5 bases and 0 bases, with 11 bases remaining between them. Germline V CDR1 and CDR2: SGHVS, FQNEAQ. The CDR3 protein is CASSPETVSGNTIYF. CDR3 in DNA: TGTGCCAGCAGCCCCGAGACGGTCTCTGGAAACACCATATATTTT.

V gene TRBV28 combines with J gene TRBJ2-1; D not resolved. The V and J ends lost 5 bases and 4 bases respectively, with 9 bases between them. This CDR3 spans 13 amino acids. CDR1 and CDR2 from the germline V gene are MDHEN and SYDVKM. In nucleotides, the CDR3 is TGTGCCAGCAGTGAAGCAGTTTACAATGAGCAGTTCTTC. Its protein is CASSEAVYNEQFF.

The genes are TRBV6-1 and TRBJ2-2, with 11 positions matching TRBD2. V gave up 8 bases and J gave up 8 bases; unmatched junction bases: 4. The CDR3 is 13 residues long. CDR1 and CDR2 from the germline V gene are MNHNS and SASEGT. This chain's CDR3 is CASLAGGYGELFF. The CDR3 DNA reads as TGTGCCAGCCTAGCGGGAGGTTATGGGGAGCTGTTTTTT.

This clone came up a few times. The chain uses TRBV25-1 and TRBJ1-1; D remains ambiguous. The germline V gene encodes CDR1 MGHDK and CDR2 SYGVNS. CDR3 length: 14 amino acids. V lost 1 base and J 1 base, leaving 7 bases between the germline ends. The CDR3 nucleotides are TGTGCCAGCAGTGAATTAAGAGGGAACACTGAAGCTTTCTTT. Translation gives CASSELRGNTEAFF.

V gene TRBV5-6 combines with J gene TRBJ1-2; tentatively, D is TRBD1 (5 bases). Trimming removed 6 bases from V and 4 bases from J, with 16 bases in between. CDR1 is SGHDT, CDR2 YYEEEE, per germline. The CDR3 totals 14 residues. Here the CDR3 DNA reads TGTGCCAGCACCTATTCGACAGTTTCCTATGGCTACACCTTC. Residues: CASTYSTVSYGYTF.

V usage is TRBV27 and J usage is TRBJ2-1, with D tentatively TRBD1 (6 bases). This CDR3 has 14 amino acids. Germline CDR1 MNHEY, CDR2 SMNVEV (reference sequence). Deletions cut 5 bases from V and 8 bases from J, with 16 bases between. CDR3: CASSLTGNKDEQFF. The CDR3 DNA is TGTGCCAGCAGTCTTACAGGGAACAAGGATGAGCAGTTCTTC.

CDR3 DNA sequence: TGTGCCAGCAGCTTAGACAGGGCAAGCTACGAGCAGTACTTC. It codes for CASSLDRASYEQYF. The V gene is TRBV7-9, the J gene TRBJ2-7; tentatively, D is TRBD1 (6 bases). Germline lookup yields CDR1 SEHNR and CDR2 FQNEAQ (reference sequence). The CDR3 has 14 amino acids. The V gene lost 1 base and the J gene lost 3 bases, with 10 bases spanning the gap.

The chain uses TRBV7-6 and TRBJ2-6; D possibly corresponds to TRBD2 (6 bases). The CDR3 contains 18 residues. The germline V and J ends were trimmed by 5 bases and 2 bases, with 19 bases remaining between them. The V gene's germline CDR1 is SGHVS and CDR2 FNYEAQ. CDR3 nucleotides: TGTGCCAGCAGCCGTTGGGGGGAGCTACCCACTGGGGCCAACGTCCTGACTTTC. Translating it yields CASSRWGELPTGANVLTF. Drawing the rest from reference TRBV7-6 and TRBJ2-6, the complete variable domain is GAGVSQSPRYKVTKRGQDVALRCDPISGHVSLYWYRQALGQGPEFLTYFNYEAQQDKSGLPNDRFSAERPEGSISTLTIQRTEQRDSAMYRCASSRWGELPTGANVLTFGAGSRLTVL.

This clone has just one count. The V and J genes are TRBV7-3 and TRBJ2-1; no firm D call. CDR3 length equals 13 residues. V gave up 2 bases and J gave up 6 bases, with 8 bases separating them. Germline lookup yields CDR1 SGHTA and CDR2 FQGTGA. The CDR3 DNA reads as TGTGCCAGCAGCTTAGGATATGGCAATGAGCAGTTCTTC. This gives the protein CASSLGYGNEQFF. Filled out from reference TRBV7-3 and TRBJ2-1, the complete variable domain reads GAGVSQTPSNKVTEKGKYVELRCDPISGHTALYWYRQSLGQGPEFLIYFQGTGAADDSGLPNDRFFAVRPEGSVSTLKIQRTERGDSAVYLCASSLGYGNEQFFGPGTRLTVL.

J is TRBJ1-1 and V is TRBV6-5; no firm D call. Trimming removed 4 bases from V and 6 bases from J, with 9 bases in between. This CDR3 is built from 12 residues. Germline V gene lookup returns CDR1 MNHEY and CDR2 SVGAGI. CDR3 sequence reads: CASSLDGSEAFF. CDR3 nucleotides: TGTGCCAGCAGTTTGGACGGTTCTGAAGCTTTCTTT.

The chain is built from TRBV7-8 and TRBJ2-5, with 14 bases lining up with TRBD2. Germline loops: CDR1 SGHVS, CDR2 FQNEAQ. V trimming: 3 bases; J trimming: 5 bases; junction bases outside the gene matches: 5. This CDR3 is 16 amino acids long. The CDR3 nucleotides read TGTGCCAGCAGCTTTCGACTAGCGGGAGGGGTGGAGACCCAGTACTTC. This translates into CASSFRLAGGVETQYF.

The CDR3 nucleotides read TGTGCCAGCAGCTTGGGGGCGGGATGGGAGGCAGATACGCAGTATTTT. Translating gives CASSLGAGWEADTQYF. This chain links TRBV5-4 with TRBJ2-3; D is perhaps TRBD2 (6 bases). The V end lost 0 bases, the J end lost 4 bases, and 15 bases lay between the germline ends. This CDR3 spans 16 amino acids. In germline, CDR1 is SGHNT, CDR2 YYREEE (reference sequence).

The chain is built from TRBV28 and TRBJ1-2; 7 bases match TRBD1. The ends lost 5 bases at V and 4 bases at J; junction bases unmatched: 4. Per the germline V gene, CDR1 is MDHEN and CDR2 is SYDVKM. The CDR3 has 13 amino acids. The CDR3 DNA is TGTGCCAGCAGTCGGGACAGCTTCTATGGCTACACCTTC. It specifies CASSRDSFYGYTF.

The V and J genes are TRBV27 and TRBJ2-7; 10 bases are shared with TRBD1. The CDR3 sequence is 14 residues long. The V gene's germline CDR1 is MNHEY and CDR2 SMNVEV (reference sequence). V lost 5 bases and J lost 4; bases outside the gene matches: 5. CDR3 bases: TGTGCCAGCAGTGGCGACAGGGGGCTATACGAGCAGTACTTC. This translates into CASSGDRGLYEQYF.

This clone was counted between two and nine times. J is TRBJ2-1 and V is TRBV7-9; D is ambiguous. V lost 2 bases to trimming and J lost 3 bases, with 11 bases between them. The CDR3 is 15 residues long. Per the germline V gene, CDR1 is SEHNR and CDR2 is FQNEAQ (reference sequence). Here the CDR3 DNA reads TGTGCCAGCAGCTTACAAGCCCCTCACTACAATGAGCAGTTCTTC. The encoded protein is CASSLQAPHYNEQFF.

This chain links TRBV13 with TRBJ2-5; TRBD2 matches at 14 bases. Per germline, CDR1 PRHDT and CDR2 FYEKMQ (reference sequence). The V and J ends lost 5 bases and 4 bases, in that order; junction bases with no gene match: 12. CDR3 length equals 18 residues. As DNA, the CDR3 is TGTGCCAGCAGCCGAGTGGGACTAGCGGGAGAGGAGCGAGAGACCCAGTACTTC. Amino acid sequence: CASSRVGLAGEERETQYF.

The V gene is TRBV4-1, the J gene TRBJ2-1; D uncertain. CDR3 length equals 13 residues. V gave up 0 bases and J gave up 6 bases, with 6 bases separating them. CDR1 and CDR2 (germline): MGHRA, YSYEKL. CDR3 sequence reads: CASSQEGINEQFF. The CDR3 nucleotides read TGCGCCAGCAGCCAAGAAGGAATCAATGAGCAGTTCTTC.

This clone was observed a single time. This chain joins TRBV7-9 and TRBJ1-2; tentatively, D is TRBD1 (6 bases). The germline gives CDR1 SEHNR, CDR2 FQNEAQ (reference sequence). The CDR3 runs to 15 residues. Trimming cost V 0 bases and J 4 bases, with 12 bases left between them. The CDR3 sequence is CASSLAGQIFYGYTF. The CDR3 bases are TGTGCCAGCAGCTTAGCCGGACAGATCTTCTATGGCTACACCTTC.

This clone has only one observation. The CDR3 nucleotides are TGTGCCAGCAGTCCCGCGGGGCCTGCCACGGAGCAGTACTTC. As protein: CASSPAGPATEQYF. V and J are TRBV2 and TRBJ2-7; D possibly corresponds to TRBD2 (6 bases). Germline lookup yields CDR1 SNHLY and CDR2 FYNNEI. This CDR3 has 14 amino acids. V lost 5 bases and J 7 bases, leaving 18 bases between the germline ends.

Notes on this clone: A single base separates this from a much larger clone, so it may be a read error. This sequence joins TRBV11-2 and TRBJ2-7; D not certain. Trimming removed 4 bases from V and 0 bases from J, with 4 bases in between. The CDR3 is 12 residues long. Germline CDR1 reads SGHAT; CDR2 reads FQNNGV. The CDR3 region is CASSSVSYEQYF. The CDR3 bases are TGTGCCAGCAGCTCCGTCTCCTACGAGCAGTACTTC.

This chain joins TRBV6-5 and TRBJ1-2; TRBD1 matches at 9 bases. Trimming removed 6 bases from V and 8 bases from J; junction bases left unmatched: 10. The germline V gene encodes CDR1 MNHEY and CDR2 SVGAGI. This CDR3 contains 14 residues. The CDR3 loop reads CASRPGQGPVGYTF. The CDR3 DNA reads TGTGCCAGCAGACCCGGACAGGGGCCGGTCGGCTACACCTTC.